These 17 T cell receptor beta chains were all obtained from the same sample, sequenced in a study of cytomegalovirus exposure and HLA in healthy donors. Only in-frame clones appear in the TCRdb table, and some are missing; sequencing was by immunoSEQ multiplex PCR. The data contain 240,000 or so clones, approximately 83% of them singletons. Sequenced material: PBMCs. Receptor source: a woman aged 30 to 39 in good health and CMV-seropositive.

The chain joins TRBV30 to TRBJ2-7, with a weak D call TRBD2 (5 bases). Germline CDR1 reads GTSNPN; CDR2 reads SVGIG (reference sequence). Trimming removed 0 bases from V and 1 base from J, with 7 bases in between. The CDR3 sequence is 13 residues long. The CDR3 DNA sequence: TGTGCCTGGAGTGTACCGGGGTCCTACGAGCAGTACTTC. Translated: CAWSVPGSYEQYF.

V is TRBV28 and J is TRBJ2-7; D gene uncertain. The CDR3 contains 12 residues. Germline-derived CDR1 and CDR2 are MDHEN and SYDVKM. Trimming took off 5 bases at V and 4 bases at J, with 9 bases between the two ends. CDR3 amino acids: CASSPFLYEQYF. The CDR3 DNA follows: TGTGCCAGCAGTCCTTTCCTTTACGAGCAGTACTTC.

The chain couples TRBV4-1 to TRBJ1-4; D is possibly TRBD1 (5 bases). The CDR3 has 16 residues. The V gene's germline CDR1 is MGHRA and CDR2 YSYEKL. Trimming removed 4 bases at V and 7 bases at J, with 19 bases between. The CDR3 DNA follows: TGCGCCAGCAGCCTTCTTCAAAGGGGCGTGGGTGAAAAACTGTTTTTT. This encodes CASSLLQRGVGEKLFF.

The chain employs TRBV18 and TRBJ1-4, with 9 bases that match TRBD1. The CDR3 has 15 amino acids. Trimming removed 3 bases from V and 2 bases from J; junction bases left unmatched: 1. The germline V gene encodes CDR1 KGHSH and CDR2 LQKENI. The CDR3 protein is CASSPGTGTNEKLFF. DNA of the CDR3: TGTGCCAGCTCACCCGGGACAGGGACTAATGAAAAACTGTTTTTT.

The chain is built from TRBV7-6 and TRBJ2-3; TRBD1 might be the D (5 bases). This CDR3 is built from 14 residues. Germline V gives CDR1 SGHVS, CDR2 FNYEAQ. Trimming cost V 5 bases and J 4 bases, with 13 bases left between them. The CDR3 sequence: CASSPGAGPDTQYF. In DNA form, the CDR3 reads TGTGCCAGCAGCCCTGGTGCAGGGCCAGATACGCAGTATTTT. Full variable domain (rest looked up from reference TRBV7-6 and TRBJ2-3): GAGVSQSPRYKVTKRGQDVALRCDPISGHVSLYWYRQALGQGPEFLTYFNYEAQQDKSGLPNDRFSAERPEGSISTLTIQRTEQRDSAMYRCASSPGAGPDTQYFGPGTRLTVL.

V is TRBV6-4 and J is TRBJ1-1; perhaps TRBD1 as D (5 bases). This CDR3 is 13 amino acids long. The germline V and J ends were trimmed by 2 bases and 4 bases, with 8 bases remaining between them. Germline V gives CDR1 MRHNA, CDR2 SNTAGT. DNA for the CDR3: TGTGCCAGCAGTGACAGGGGAACCACTGAAGCTTTCTTT. This codes for CASSDRGTTEAFF.

The chain employs TRBV10-3 and TRBJ1-4; possibly TRBD1 for D (5 bases). CDR1 ENHRY and CDR2 SYGVKD come from the germline V gene. The V gene lost 4 bases and the J gene lost 8 bases, with 14 bases spanning the gap. The CDR3 contains 14 residues. The CDR3 region is CAISGGPLPEKLFF. The CDR3 DNA reads as TGTGCCATCAGTGGGGGCCCTTTACCGGAAAAACTGTTTTTT.

The rearrangement joins TRBV5-1 to TRBJ1-4, with 7 bases lining up with TRBD1. V shed 3 bases, J shed 4 bases, and the junction held 6 bases outside the gene matches. Germline V lookup: CDR1 SGHRS, CDR2 YFSETQ. This CDR3 comprises 15 residues. CDR3 amino acids: CASSSQAGGNEKLFF. DNA for the CDR3: TGCGCCAGCAGCTCCCAAGCAGGGGGTAATGAAAAACTGTTTTTT. Full variable domain (remainder filled in from reference TRBV5-1 and TRBJ1-4): KAGVTQTPRYLIKTRGQQVTLSCSPISGHRSVSWYQQTPGQGLQFLFEYFSETQRNKGNFPGRFSGRQFSNSRSEMNVSTLELGDSALYLCASSSQAGGNEKLFFGSGTQLSVL.

V usage is TRBV18 and J usage is TRBJ2-1; 7 bases are a match to TRBD1. This CDR3 region has 16 residues. After removal of 2 bases from V and 3 bases from J, the junction contained 7 bases not matched to a gene. Per the germline V gene, CDR1 is KGHSH and CDR2 is LQKENI. The CDR3 sequence is CASSPDRAEYYNEQFF. In DNA form, the CDR3 reads TGTGCCAGCTCACCAGACAGGGCGGAGTACTACAATGAGCAGTTCTTC.

J is TRBJ2-2 and V is TRBV18, with D hard to call. The V gene's germline CDR1 is KGHSH and CDR2 LQKENI. Trimming cost V 8 bases and J 9 bases, with 4 bases left between them. The CDR3 spans 9 residues. The CDR3 reads CASPRELFF. CDR3 coding DNA: TGTGCCAGCCCCAGGGAGCTGTTTTTT.

V is TRBV4-2 and J is TRBJ2-7; 8 bases match TRBD2. Germline values: CDR1 LGHNA, CDR2 YNFKEQ. The CDR3 length is 16 residues. The ends lost 1 base at V and 6 bases at J; junction bases unmatched: 11. The chain's CDR3 is CASSQVIAGGGAEQYF. The CDR3 region has the DNA TGTGCCAGCAGCCAAGTCATCGCGGGAGGAGGAGCCGAGCAGTACTTC.

J is TRBJ2-7 and V is TRBV19, with a tentative D call TRBD1 (6 bases). V dropped 4 bases and J dropped 1 base, with 23 bases sitting between them. The germline gives CDR1 LNHDA, CDR2 SQIVND (reference sequence). The CDR3 is 18 residues long. In DNA, the CDR3 is TGTGCCAGTAGTACCTCTTGGACGACAGGTGGTTTATCCTACGAGCAGTACTTC. Translation: CASSTSWTTGGLSYEQYF.

This chain links TRBV19 with TRBJ1-2; 8 bases line up with TRBD1. The germline V gene has CDR1 LNHDA and CDR2 SQIVND (reference sequence). This CDR3 is 17 amino acids long. V was pared by 2 bases and J by 2 bases, with 10 bases of the junction left unmatched. CDR3 sequence reads: CASSIRSPGQDNYGYTF. DNA for the CDR3: TGTGCCAGTAGTATAAGGAGTCCGGGACAGGACAACTATGGCTACACCTTC.

The chain has TRBV11-2 and TRBJ2-2; no clear D. Per germline, CDR1 SGHAT and CDR2 FQNNGV. This CDR3 has 15 residues. V was trimmed by 1 base and J by 1 base, leaving 7 bases between them. The CDR3 reads CASSLGSQNTGELFF. CDR3 sequence (DNA): TGTGCCAGCAGCTTAGGTTCACAGAACACCGGGGAGCTGTTTTTT.

This sequence joins TRBV7-8 and TRBJ1-4; D ambiguous. This CDR3 spans 13 amino acids. Germline CDR1 SGHVS, CDR2 FQNEAQ. With 4 bases removed from V and 7 bases from J, the gap between germline ends came to 10 bases. Written as DNA, the CDR3 is TGTGCCAGCAGCTACCCCGGTGGTGAAAAACTGTTTTTT. This gives the protein CASSYPGGEKLFF.

The J gene is TRBJ2-5, the V gene TRBV2; 9 nucleotides match TRBD2. Germline V CDR1 and CDR2: SNHLY, FYNNEI. The length of the CDR3 is 13 residues. The V gene end was trimmed by 4 bases and the J gene end by 4 bases; junction bases not matched to a gene: 1. In DNA form, the CDR3 reads TGTGCCAGCAGTGGACTAGCGGCAGAGACCCAGTACTTC. The encoded protein is CASSGLAAETQYF.

This chain connects TRBV30 to TRBJ1-1; 8 nucleotides match TRBD1. CDR3 length equals 14 residues. Trimming took 1 base from V and 7 from J; bases not matched to a gene: 8. The V gene's germline CDR1 is GTSNPN and CDR2 SVGIG (reference sequence). The chain's CDR3 is CAWSGTGFSVEAFF. CDR3 DNA: TGTGCCTGGAGTGGGACAGGGTTTAGTGTTGAAGCTTTCTTT.